This TCR beta chain was found in a study of OX40 agonist ivuxolimab in advanced cancers. Study-wide context: Every 2 weeks, patients got intravenous ivuxolimab at one of six dose levels (0.01-10 mg/kg). Study-wide results and caveats: Researchers report that CD8+ T cells had, on average, more expanded clones than CD4+. CD4+ and CD8+ blood T cells expanded clonally by week 6 at 0.1 to 3.0 mg/kg.

Method: immunoSEQ multiplex PCR; TCRdb's copy keeps in-frame clones and lacks some. The data contain some 16,000 clones, 80% to 90% of them singletons. Patients were ineligible given autoimmune disease history or systemic immunosuppression. As to this clone: Its specificity is unknown.

The sequencing used CD4+ or CD8+ T cells sorted from blood, collected in a trial of the OX40 agonist ivuxolimab. This clonotype was obtained from an adult with an advanced solid tumor such as melanoma, head and neck, liver or kidney cancer.

This CDR3 is CASSPQQGLGTDTQYF. CDR3 nucleotides: TGTGCCAGCAGCCCTCAACAGGGGTTGGGCACAGATACGCAGTATTTT. The chain uses TRBV7-8 and TRBJ2-3; 7 nucleotides agree with TRBD1. The CDR3 runs to 16 residues. Unmatched junction bases numbered 9, after V lost 5 bases and J lost 1 base. Germline loops: CDR1 SGHVS, CDR2 FQNEAQ.